Shown below are 15 T cell receptor beta chains from a single sample sequenced in a study of blood T cell repertoires in COVID-19 (dated by TCRdb to about 2020). Library method: the immunoSEQ multiplex PCR assay. TCRdb retrieved this table from immuneACCESS and kept in-frame rearrangements only. Not all clones are present; in checked studies, unresolved V genes account for under half, and no reason is known for the remainder. The sample table contains over 200,000 clones; only one count was recorded for 90% of them. The ten largest make up more than 13% of the sample. Sequenced: PBMCs or T cells enriched from blood (not recorded which). Every receptor here comes from a man in his thirties or forties who had been exposed to COVID-19.

The table lists this clone with a count of one. The V and J genes are TRBV7-9 and TRBJ1-2; no clear D. The CDR3 extends over 14 amino acids. V was trimmed by 4 bases and J by 8 bases, leaving 17 bases between them. The V gene's germline CDR1 is SEHNR and CDR2 FQNEAQ (reference sequence). The CDR3 here is CASSSRRGFVGYTF. The DNA for the CDR3 is TGTGCCAGCAGCTCAAGGCGGGGTTTCGTAGGCTACACCTTC.

This sequence joins TRBV6-2 or TRBV6-3 and TRBJ2-7; maybe TRBD1 (5 bases). This CDR3 is 15 amino acids long. The V gene lost 6 bases and the J gene lost 3 bases, with 18 bases spanning the gap. Germline loops: CDR1 MNHEY, CDR2 SVGEGT. CDR3 bases: TGTGCCAGCAGCGACTCAGGGATCCGCTACTACGAGCAGTACTTC. Translation: CASSDSGIRYYEQYF.

This clone showed up just once. V is TRBV7-9 and J is TRBJ1-1; D remains ambiguous. Germline V CDR1 and CDR2: SEHNR, FQNEAQ (reference sequence). This CDR3 is built from 11 residues. Trimming removed 4 bases at V and 10 bases at J, with 10 bases between. The CDR3 region is CASSSDRGAFF. In DNA form, the CDR3 reads TGTGCCAGCAGCTCCGACCGGGGAGCTTTCTTT.

This chain joins TRBV5-6 and TRBJ2-5; maybe TRBD1 (6 bases). The CDR3 spans 14 residues. CDR1 and CDR2 (germline): SGHDT, YYEEEE. The V and J ends lost 2 bases and 3 bases respectively, with 11 bases between them. The CDR3 is CASSFGTNEETQYF. The CDR3, as DNA: TGTGCCAGCAGCTTTGGGACAAACGAAGAGACCCAGTACTTC.

This clone was found once. The gene calls are TRBV13 and TRBJ2-1, with TRBD2 matching 8 bases. CDR1 and CDR2 from the germline V gene are PRHDT and FYEKMQ (reference sequence). V trimming: 1 base; J trimming: 6 bases; junction bases outside the gene matches: 8. The CDR3 totals 16 residues. This CDR3 is CASSLAPGGPRNEQFF. The CDR3 region has the DNA TGTGCCAGCAGCTTAGCGCCGGGGGGGCCTCGCAATGAGCAGTTCTTC.

This chain's CDR3 is CASRDLEDPGLRQSLYNEQFF. CDR3 nucleotides: TGTGCCAGTAGGGATTTAGAGGACCCAGGATTAAGACAGAGCCTCTACAATGAGCAGTTCTTC. V is TRBV19 and J is TRBJ2-1; the D gene is possibly TRBD1 (5 bases). Trimming shortened V by 6 bases and J by 3 bases, and 33 bases separated the two germline ends. This CDR3 contains 21 residues. Germline V gene data show CDR1 as LNHDA and CDR2 as SQIVND (reference sequence).

The gene calls are TRBV5-6 and TRBJ1-2, with D uncertain. V lost 3 bases, J lost 1 base, and 10 bases lay in between. The germline gives CDR1 SGHDT, CDR2 YYEEEE. The CDR3 runs 14 residues. The CDR3 spells CASSSFEINYGYTF. CDR3 in DNA: TGTGCCAGCAGCTCCTTTGAGATTAACTATGGCTACACCTTC.

The rearrangement uses TRBV2 and TRBJ2-3; 11 bases are shared with TRBD2. Germline V gene data show CDR1 as SNHLY and CDR2 as FYNNEI. The V segment lost 2 bases and the J segment 4 bases; nucleotides outside the gene matches: 2. This CDR3 has 15 residues. The CDR3 region has the DNA TGTGCCAGCAGTGAACTACTAGCGGGGGCAGATACGCAGTATTTT. Protein product: CASSELLAGADTQYF.

CDR3 coding DNA: TGTGCCACCTCTTCGGGCGGGGTCGCCTACGAGCAGTACTTC. This encodes CATSSGGVAYEQYF. The rearrangement links TRBV19 to TRBJ2-7, with a tentative D call TRBD2 (6 bases). V shed 10 bases and J shed 2 bases, with 18 bases lying between them. The germline V gene encodes CDR1 LNHDA and CDR2 SQIVND (reference sequence). The CDR3 totals 14 residues.

This chain joins TRBV19 and TRBJ2-2; D gene uncertain. The CDR3 covers 16 residues. V was trimmed by 0 bases and J by 2 bases, leaving 10 bases between them. The germline gives CDR1 LNHDA, CDR2 SQIVND (reference sequence). CDR3 coding DNA: TGTGCCAGTAGTATAGATGTGCGATTAAACACCGGGGAGCTGTTTTTT. This sequence encodes CASSIDVRLNTGELFF.

V is TRBV10-2 and J is TRBJ2-2; 8 bases agree with TRBD2. Trimming at V came to 2 bases and at J to 5 bases, leaving 7 bases not matched to a gene. This CDR3 region has 16 residues. Germline-derived CDR1 and CDR2 are WSHSY and SAAADI. This chain's CDR3 is CASSEKRGLGTGELFF. DNA of the CDR3: TGCGCCAGCAGTGAGAAGCGGGGGCTTGGGACCGGGGAGCTGTTTTTT.

The chain couples TRBV1 to TRBJ1-3; the table's D call of TRBD1 was not tested on the DNA. TRBV1 is flagged as a pseudogene. The CDR3 covers 18 residues. The CDR3 spells CTSSQDKRQGATGNTIYF. The CDR3, as DNA: TGCACCAGCAGCCAAGATAAGAGACAGGGGGCCACAGGGAACACCATATATTTT.

The gene calls are TRBV19 and TRBJ2-5; possibly TRBD1 for D (6 bases). Deletions cut 3 bases from V and 1 base from J, with 9 bases between. This CDR3 has 14 amino acids. CDR1 is LNHDA and CDR2 is SQIVND in the germline V gene (reference sequence). The chain's CDR3 is CASSIGTFQETQYF. CDR3 sequence (DNA): TGTGCCAGTAGTATCGGGACATTCCAAGAGACCCAGTACTTC.

The rearrangement links TRBV5-8 to TRBJ1-2; 8 bases line up with TRBD1. The V gene's germline CDR1 is SGHTS and CDR2 YDEGEE. Trimming cost V 0 bases and J 4 bases; bases outside gene matches: 5. This CDR3 contains 15 residues. Written as DNA, the CDR3 is TGTGCCAGCAGCTTGGCAGGGGGCATCGGCTATGGCTACACCTTC. Translated, it gives CASSLAGGIGYGYTF.

The rearrangement links TRBV5-6 to TRBJ1-5; 12 bases line up with TRBD1. The trim removed 3 bases at V and 2 bases at J, leaving 3 bases unmatched. CDR3 length: 16 amino acids. CDR1 and CDR2 from the germline V gene are SGHDT and YYEEEE. The CDR3 loop is CASSWDRGRGNQPQHF. The CDR3 DNA reads TGTGCCAGCAGCTGGGACAGGGGGCGCGGCAATCAGCCCCAGCATTTT.